Described below is a single T cell receptor (beta chain) sequence and its context. Its binding antigen is unknown. No clone much larger than this one lies a single base away; base qualities are absent. The library came from 5' RACE. Sequencing took place on an Illumina HiSeq 2500. The second PCR ran for about 6 to 11 cycles and used a J-beta primer mix along with a sample-barcoded 5' primer. A unique molecular identifier was introduced onto each TCR beta cDNA molecule by a template-switch 5' adaptor carrying 12 random nucleotides. Each sample yielded at least 2.5 million CDR3-containing paired-end reads. All of the RNA was converted into first-strand cDNA using the Mint cDNA synthesis kit, with a TRBC-specific oligonucleotide serving as the primer. Following uracil-DNA glycosylase treatment, a first 18-cycle PCR with universal primers M1SS and BC2_uni_R was performed on all cDNA. Per the original workflow: Normalization of each sample was performed by random selection of 1 million high-quality reads, each carrying a distinct molecular identifier. Instead of being binned into consensus sequences, reads that shared molecular identifiers were thrown out. MiTCR, with a Q25 quality threshold and the strictest error-elimination algorithm, was used for CDR3 identification, clonotype clustering and error correction. A nonparametric unseen species model using Euler transformation provided a lower-bound estimate of total TCR beta diversity. TCRdb trimmed public reads at Q25 via fastp, called clones via MiXCR and kept in-frame beta chains. Entries are consolidated by CDR3 protein sequence, retaining the most common genes and DNA. TCRdb, rather than the study authors, made the V and J calls. The sample table shows about a million distinct CDR3 sequences, and approximately 38% are seen once. The leading ten clones occupy about an eighth of the sample.

Donors were 35 to 40 systemically healthy Caucasian individuals from Russia aged roughly 6 to 95 years. Around 10 milliliters of peripheral blood were collected from each donor into EDTA-treated Vacutainer tubes. Ficoll-Paque density-gradient centrifugation was used to isolate PBMCs, with at least 6 million per sample. Trizol reagent was used to extract total RNA from PBMCs, with at least 5.5 micrograms per sample. Naive CD45RAhigh/CD27high T cell percentages were measured by flow cytometry on a PBMC aliquot from every donor. The sample originates from a study of blood T cells in healthy people across ages (dated by TCRdb to 2013 to 2016). Context from the whole study: Template switching captured roughly one uniquely barcoded TCR beta cDNA molecule per two T cells in model experiments. The study measured age-related changes in TCR beta repertoire diversity using deep sequencing normalized with unique cDNA molecular identifiers. Donors were grouped into four age groups: young (average approximately 16 years), middle-aged (39), aged (about 59) and long-lived (around 80). To avoid experimental bias, donors of different ages were spread randomly across the sequencing lanes. Two additional independent replicas of 1 million unique cDNA reads from the same blood draw were analyzed for two donors (one aged 18 to 30 and one aged 80 or older).

The CDR3 runs 14 amino acids, cysteine and phenylalanine included. Only the CDR3 portion is preserved as DNA: 42 bases, with reading frame beginning at the first base. V and J are truncated by 4 bases and 11 bases respectively, leaving an intervening sequence of 20 bases. From a lookup of the germline V gene, CDR1 and CDR2 are SQVTM and ANQGSEA. Findings and caveats that apply to the study as a whole: Observed TCR beta diversity per million T cells fell roughly linearly with age, and a significant reduction was already apparent by age around 40. Total diversity estimates from one million sequenced T cells were considered lower bounds and underestimates. Compared with the aged group, more naive CD4+ T cells, fewer expanded clones and increased TCR diversity were shown by the long-lived group, suggesting age selection. Because the CMV infection status of the donors was unknown, age-related changes in expanded clonotypes may potentially have been confounded. Bulk unsorted PBMC profiling prevented conclusive comparison of naive and antigen-experienced compartments. Observed TCR beta diversity correlated strongly with the percentage of naive T cells measured by flow cytometry.

Sequenced sample: blood. This receptor chain uses TRBV29-1 and TRBJ1-4; the D segment could be TRBD1, given 5 matching bases. The clonotype was recovered from a man younger than 35 in good health. The nucleotide sequence reads as follows: TGCAGCGTTGTTACGAGGTCAGGGATGGGGAAACTGTTTTTT. This codes for CSVVTRSGMGKLFF.